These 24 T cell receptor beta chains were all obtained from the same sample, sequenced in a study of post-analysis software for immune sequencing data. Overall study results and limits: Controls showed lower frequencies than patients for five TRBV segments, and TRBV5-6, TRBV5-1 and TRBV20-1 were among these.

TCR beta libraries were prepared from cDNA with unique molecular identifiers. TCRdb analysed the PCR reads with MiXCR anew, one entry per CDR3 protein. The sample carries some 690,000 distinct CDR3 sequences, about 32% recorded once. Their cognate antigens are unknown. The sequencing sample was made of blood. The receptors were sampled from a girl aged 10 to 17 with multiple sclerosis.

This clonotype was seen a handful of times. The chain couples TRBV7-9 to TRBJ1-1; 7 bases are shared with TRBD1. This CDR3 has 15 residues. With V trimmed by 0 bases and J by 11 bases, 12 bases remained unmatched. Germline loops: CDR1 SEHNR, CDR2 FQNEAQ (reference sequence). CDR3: CASSLAAGGVFSAFF. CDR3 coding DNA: TGTGCCAGCAGCTTAGCTGCAGGGGGAGTATTTTCGGCTTTCTTT.

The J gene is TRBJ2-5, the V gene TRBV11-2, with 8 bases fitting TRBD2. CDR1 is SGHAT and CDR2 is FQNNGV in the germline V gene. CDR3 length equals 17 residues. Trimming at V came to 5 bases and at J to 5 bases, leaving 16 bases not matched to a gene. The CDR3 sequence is CASSPSGLAGGRETQYF. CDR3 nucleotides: TGTGCCAGCAGCCCATCCGGACTAGCCGGGGGGCGGGAGACCCAGTACTTC.

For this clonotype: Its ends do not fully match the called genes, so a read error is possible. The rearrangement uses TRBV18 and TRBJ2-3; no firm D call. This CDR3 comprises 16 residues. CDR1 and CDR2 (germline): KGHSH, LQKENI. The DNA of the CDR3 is TGTGCCAGCTCACCACTCGCGGCGACGAGCACGGATACGCAGTATTTT. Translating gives CASSPLAATSTDTQYF.

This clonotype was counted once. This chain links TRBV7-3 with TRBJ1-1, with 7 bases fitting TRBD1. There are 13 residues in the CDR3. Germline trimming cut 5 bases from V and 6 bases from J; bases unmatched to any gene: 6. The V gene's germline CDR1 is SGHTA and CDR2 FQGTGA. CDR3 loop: CASSQQGLSEAFF. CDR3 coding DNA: TGTGCCAGCAGCCAACAGGGGTTGTCTGAAGCTTTCTTT.

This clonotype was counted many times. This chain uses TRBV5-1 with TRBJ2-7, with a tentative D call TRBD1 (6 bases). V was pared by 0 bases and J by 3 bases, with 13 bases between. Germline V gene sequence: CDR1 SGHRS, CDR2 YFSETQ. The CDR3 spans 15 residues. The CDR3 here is CASSLARGRDYEQYF. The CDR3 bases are TGCGCCAGCAGCTTGGCCAGGGGCAGGGACTACGAGCAGTACTTC.

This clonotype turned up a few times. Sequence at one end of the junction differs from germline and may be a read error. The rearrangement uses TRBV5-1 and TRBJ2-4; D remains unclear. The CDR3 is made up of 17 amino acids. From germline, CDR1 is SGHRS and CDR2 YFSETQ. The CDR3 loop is CASSLVPENDGKNIQYF. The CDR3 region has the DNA TGCGCCAGTAGCTTGGTTCCAGAGAATGATGGCAAAAACATTCAGTACTTC.

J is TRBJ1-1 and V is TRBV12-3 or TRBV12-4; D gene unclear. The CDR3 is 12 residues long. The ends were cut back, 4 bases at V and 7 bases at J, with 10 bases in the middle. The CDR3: CASSSGWSEAFF. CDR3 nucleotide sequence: TGTGCCAGCAGTTCCGGCTGGAGTGAAGCTTTCTTT.

The CDR3: CASSHTFPGTTTYKEPQYF. CDR3 DNA sequence: TGTGCCAGCAGCCACACCTTTCCCGGGACTACAACGTATAAAGAGCCCCAGTACTTC. The V and J genes are TRBV7-2 and TRBJ2-7; 7 positions agree with TRBD2. The germline gives CDR1 SGHTA, CDR2 FQGNSA. The CDR3 extends over 19 amino acids. Trimming removed 5 bases from V and 10 bases from J; junction bases left unmatched: 29. Filled out from reference TRBV7-2 and TRBJ2-7, the complete variable domain reads GAGVSQSPSNKVTEKGKDVELRCDPISGHTALYWYRQSLGQGLEFLIYFQGNSAPDKSGLPSDRFSAERTGGSVSTLTIQRTQQEDSAVYLCASSHTFPGTTTYKEPQYFGPGTRLTVT.

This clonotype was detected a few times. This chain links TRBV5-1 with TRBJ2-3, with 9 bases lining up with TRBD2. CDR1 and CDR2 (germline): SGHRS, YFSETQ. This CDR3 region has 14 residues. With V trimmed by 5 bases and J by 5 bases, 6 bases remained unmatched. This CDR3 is CASRRGGAGDTQYF. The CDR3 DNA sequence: TGCGCCAGCAGACGCGGGGGGGCCGGAGATACGCAGTATTTT.

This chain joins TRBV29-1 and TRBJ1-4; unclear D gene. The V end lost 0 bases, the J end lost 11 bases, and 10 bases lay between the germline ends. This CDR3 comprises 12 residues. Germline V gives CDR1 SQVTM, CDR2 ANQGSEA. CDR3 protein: CSVEERSGKLFF. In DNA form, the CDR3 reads TGCAGCGTTGAAGAACGATCGGGGAAACTGTTTTTT.

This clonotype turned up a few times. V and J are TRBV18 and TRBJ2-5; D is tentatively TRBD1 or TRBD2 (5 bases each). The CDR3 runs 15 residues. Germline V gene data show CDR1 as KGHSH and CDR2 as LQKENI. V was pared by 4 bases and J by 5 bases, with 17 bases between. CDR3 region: CASSLNLRDGETQYF. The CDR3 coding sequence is TGTGCCAGCTCACTAAATCTCCGGGACGGGGAGACCCAGTACTTC. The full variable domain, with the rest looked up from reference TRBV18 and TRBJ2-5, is NAGVMQNPRHLVRRRGQEARLRCSPMKGHSHVYWYRQLPEEGLKFMVYLQKENIIDESGMPKERFSAEFPKEGPSILRIQQVVRGDSAAYFCASSLNLRDGETQYFGPGTRLLVL.

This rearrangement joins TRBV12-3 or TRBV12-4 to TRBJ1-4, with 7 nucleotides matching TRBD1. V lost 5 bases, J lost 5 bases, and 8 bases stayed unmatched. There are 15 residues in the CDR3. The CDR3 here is CASSLTGTANEKLFF. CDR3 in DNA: TGTGCCAGCAGTCTAACCGGGACAGCAAATGAAAAACTGTTTTTT.

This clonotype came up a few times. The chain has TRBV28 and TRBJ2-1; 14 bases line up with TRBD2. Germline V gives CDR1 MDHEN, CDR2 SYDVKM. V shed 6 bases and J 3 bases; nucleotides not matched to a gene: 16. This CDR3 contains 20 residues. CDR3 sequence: CASRPAGTSGSPRHYNEQFF. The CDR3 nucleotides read TGTGCCAGCAGGCCTGCCGGGACTAGCGGGAGTCCCCGACACTACAATGAGCAGTTCTTC.

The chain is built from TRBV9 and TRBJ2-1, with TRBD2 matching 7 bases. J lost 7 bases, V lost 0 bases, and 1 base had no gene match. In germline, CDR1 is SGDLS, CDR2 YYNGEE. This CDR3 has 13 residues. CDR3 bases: TGTGCCAGCAGCGTAGGGCGGGGGAATGAGCAGTTCTTC. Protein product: CASSVGRGNEQFF.

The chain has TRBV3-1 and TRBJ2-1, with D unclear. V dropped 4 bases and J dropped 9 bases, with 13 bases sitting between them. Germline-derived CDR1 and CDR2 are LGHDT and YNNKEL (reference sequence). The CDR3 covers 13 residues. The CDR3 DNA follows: TGTGCCAGCAGCCGGGCCCGGAGTCCTGAGCAGTTCTTC. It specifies CASSRARSPEQFF.

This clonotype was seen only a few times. CDR3 DNA sequence: TGTGCCAGCAGCTCCTTATTACAGGGGGCCAGCTATGGCTACACCTTC. This sequence encodes CASSSLLQGASYGYTF. The chain uses TRBV7-9 and TRBJ1-2; 9 nucleotides align to TRBD1. Germline V gives CDR1 SEHNR, CDR2 FQNEAQ (reference sequence). This CDR3 contains 16 residues. V lost 4 bases, J lost 4 bases, and 10 bases stayed unmatched.

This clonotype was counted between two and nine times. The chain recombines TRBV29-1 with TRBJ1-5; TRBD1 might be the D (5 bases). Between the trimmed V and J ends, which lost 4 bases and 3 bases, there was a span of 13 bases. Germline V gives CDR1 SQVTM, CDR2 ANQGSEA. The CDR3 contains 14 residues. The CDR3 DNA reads TGCAGCGTTGCGGGGGGAGTCGACAATCAGCCCCAGCATTTT. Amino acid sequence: CSVAGGVDNQPQHF.

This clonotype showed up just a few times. The CDR3, as DNA: TGTGCCAGCAGCCGCAAGGGGGGAGAGGAGACCCAGTACTTC. It specifies CASSRKGGEETQYF. The chain recombines TRBV12-3 or TRBV12-4 with TRBJ2-7; D is possibly TRBD1 or TRBD2 (6 bases each). The tail of the sequence fits TRBJ2-5 better, so the J call may be wrong. The CDR3 length is 14 residues.

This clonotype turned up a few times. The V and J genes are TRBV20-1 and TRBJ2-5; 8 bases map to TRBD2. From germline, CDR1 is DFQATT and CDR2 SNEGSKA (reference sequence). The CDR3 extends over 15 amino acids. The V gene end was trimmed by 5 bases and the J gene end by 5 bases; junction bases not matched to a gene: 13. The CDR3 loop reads CSAHSSGSRGETQYF. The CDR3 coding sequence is TGCAGTGCTCATTCCAGCGGGAGTCGGGGCGAGACCCAGTACTTC.

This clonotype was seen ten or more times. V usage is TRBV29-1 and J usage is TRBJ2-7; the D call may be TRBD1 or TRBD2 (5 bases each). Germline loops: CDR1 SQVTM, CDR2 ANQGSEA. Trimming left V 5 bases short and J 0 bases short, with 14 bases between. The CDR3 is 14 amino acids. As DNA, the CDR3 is TGCAGCGTTAGAGGGGCGGCGAGCTCCTACGAGCAGTACTTC. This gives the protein CSVRGAASSYEQYF.

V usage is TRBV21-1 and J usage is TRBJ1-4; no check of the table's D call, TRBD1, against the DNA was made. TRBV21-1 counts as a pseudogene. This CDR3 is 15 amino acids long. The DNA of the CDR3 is TGTGCCAGCAGCAAAGACCGCCCGACTAATGAAAAACTGTTTTTT. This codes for CASSKDRPTNEKLFF.

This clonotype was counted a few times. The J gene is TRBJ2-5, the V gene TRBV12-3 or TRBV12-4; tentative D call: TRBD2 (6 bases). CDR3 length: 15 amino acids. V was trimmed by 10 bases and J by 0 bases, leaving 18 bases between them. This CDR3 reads CATRGGWSNQETQYF. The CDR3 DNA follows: TGTGCCACCAGAGGAGGGTGGTCCAACCAAGAGACCCAGTACTTC.

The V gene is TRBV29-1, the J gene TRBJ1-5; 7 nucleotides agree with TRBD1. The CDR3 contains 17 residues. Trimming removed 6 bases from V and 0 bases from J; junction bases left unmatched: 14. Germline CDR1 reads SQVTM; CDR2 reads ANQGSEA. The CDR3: CSVLIQGIPYSNQPQHF. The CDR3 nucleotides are TGCAGCGTACTGATACAGGGGATCCCTTATAGCAATCAGCCCCAGCATTTT.

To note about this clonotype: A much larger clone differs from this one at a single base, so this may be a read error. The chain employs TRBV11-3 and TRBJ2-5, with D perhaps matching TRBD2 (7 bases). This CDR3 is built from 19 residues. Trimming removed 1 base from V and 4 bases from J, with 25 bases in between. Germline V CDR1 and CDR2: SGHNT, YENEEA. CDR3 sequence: CASSLVGGAASSDSETQYF. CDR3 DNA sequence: TGTGCCAGCAGCTTAGTAGGGGGGGCTGCTAGCAGTGACTCAGAGACCCAGTACTTC.